The 32 T cell receptor beta chains in this list originate from one sample, sequenced in a study of blood T cell repertoires in COVID-19. Method: immunoSEQ multiplex PCR; TCRdb's copy keeps in-frame clones and lacks some. The table has 85,000 to 130,000 clones, approximately 84% seen once. Specimen: peripheral blood. The source is a man in his sixties with acute or convalescent COVID-19.

V is TRBV6-4 and J is TRBJ2-7, with TRBD1 identical over 9 bases. The CDR3 runs to 18 residues. Germline V gene sequence: CDR1 MRHNA, CDR2 SNTAGT. Trimming cost V 7 bases and J 1 base; bases outside gene matches: 17. In DNA form, the CDR3 reads TGTGCCAGCATCGTTTCCCGGTCCGGGACAGGGAATTCCTACGAGCAGTACGTC. As protein: CASIVSRSGTGNSYEQYV.

The chain employs TRBV11-2 and TRBJ2-1; 12 bases are shared with TRBD2. Germline CDR1 and CDR2: SGHAT and FQNNGV. This CDR3 is 15 amino acids long. The V and J ends lost 3 bases and 3 bases, in that order; junction bases with no gene match: 0. The CDR3 nucleotides read TGTGCCAGCAGCTTGGGACTAGCGGGCTACAATGAGCAGTTCTTC. Translated: CASSLGLAGYNEQFF.

The gene calls are TRBV29-1 and TRBJ2-7, with TRBD2 matching 9 bases. V was pared by 4 bases and J by 0 bases, with 7 bases of the junction left unmatched. Germline V CDR1 and CDR2: SQVTM, ANQGSEA. The CDR3 loop spans 15 amino acids. The CDR3 DNA sequence: TGCAGCGTTGTATGGGTTAGCGGGAGCTCCTACGAGCAGTACGTC. Protein sequence: CSVVWVSGSSYEQYV.

The chain combines TRBV6-6 with TRBJ2-1; 7 bases align to TRBD1. Trimming cost V 2 bases and J 8 bases; bases outside gene matches: 12. This CDR3 contains 16 residues. The germline V gene encodes CDR1 MNHNY and CDR2 SVGAGI (reference sequence). CDR3 coding DNA: TGTGCCAGCAGTTACCCGACCGGGACAGCATTCGATGAGCAGTTCTTC. Its protein is CASSYPTGTAFDEQFF.

The chain couples TRBV2 to TRBJ2-1; 11 positions agree with TRBD2. Germline trimming cut 6 bases from V and 0 bases from J; bases unmatched to any gene: 10. The CDR3 runs to 18 residues. Germline CDR1 is SNHLY and CDR2 is FYNNEI. Here the CDR3 DNA reads TGTGCCAGCAGGAGGGAACTAGCGGGAGACGGCTCCTACAATGAGCAGTTCTTC. Residues: CASRRELAGDGSYNEQFF. The whole variable domain, remainder taken from reference TRBV2 and TRBJ2-1, is EPEVTQTPSHQVTQMGQEVILRCVPISNHLYFYWYRQILGQKVEFLVSFYNNEISEKSEIFDDQFSVERPDGSNFTLKIRSTKLEDSAMYFCASRRELAGDGSYNEQFFGPGTRLTVL.

The gene calls are TRBV5-1 and TRBJ1-2; possible D gene TRBD1, 6 bases. The CDR3 loop spans 15 amino acids. V dropped 5 bases and J dropped 1 base, with 15 bases sitting between them. Germline lookup yields CDR1 SGHRS and CDR2 YFSETQ. Here the CDR3 DNA reads TGCGCCAGCAGGGCCGCAGGGGCGGATAACTATGGCTACACCTTC. Its protein is CASRAAGADNYGYTF.

CDR3: CASSALTSGSYNEQFF. CDR3 coding DNA: TGCGCCAGCAGCGCTCTCACTAGCGGATCCTACAATGAGCAGTTCTTC. This chain joins TRBV5-1 and TRBJ2-1; 8 bases match TRBD2. Trimming at V came to 4 bases and at J to 1 base, leaving 7 bases not matched to a gene. This CDR3 is built from 16 residues. Germline CDR1 SGHRS, CDR2 YFSETQ.

The chain has TRBV6-1 and TRBJ2-2; D remains unclear. Looked up from germline, CDR1 is MNHNS and CDR2 is SASEGT. Trimming removed 1 base at V and 8 bases at J, with 8 bases between. This CDR3 spans 13 amino acids. CDR3 protein: CASSEGVPGELFF. The DNA for the CDR3 is TGTGCCAGCAGTGAAGGAGTACCGGGGGAGCTGTTTTTT.

The CDR3 DNA reads TGTGCCAGCAGGTTCTCTGATGAAAAACTGTTTTTT. Its protein is CASRFSDEKLFF. V and J are TRBV6-5 and TRBJ1-4; D is unresolved. The CDR3 covers 12 residues. Germline V gene data show CDR1 as MNHEY and CDR2 as SVGAGI. V lost 6 bases and J 6 bases, leaving 8 bases between the germline ends.

The chain recombines TRBV27 with TRBJ1-5; D is uncertain. This CDR3 is 13 amino acids long. The germline V and J ends were trimmed by 3 bases and 4 bases, with 7 bases remaining between them. Germline V gene data show CDR1 as MNHEY and CDR2 as SMNVEV (reference sequence). This CDR3 is CASSLAENQPQHF. The CDR3 DNA reads as TGTGCCAGCAGTTTGGCGGAGAATCAGCCCCAGCATTTT.

The rearrangement joins TRBV27 to TRBJ1-2; the match to TRBD1 covers 12 bases. Germline CDR1 is MNHEY and CDR2 is SMNVEV (reference sequence). The CDR3 is 14 amino acids. The ends lost 6 bases at V and 7 bases at J; junction bases unmatched: 6. The CDR3 sequence: CASRWGQGAGGYTF. In nucleotides, the CDR3 is TGTGCCAGCAGGTGGGGACAGGGGGCAGGTGGCTACACCTTC.

The V and J genes are TRBV4-1 and TRBJ1-5; TRBD1 matches at 7 bases. The junction had 6 bases not matched to a gene; V was cut back by 1 base and J by 3 bases. The V gene's germline CDR1 is MGHRA and CDR2 YSYEKL. The CDR3 consists of 16 residues. The DNA of the CDR3 is TGCGCCAGCAGCCAAGGGACAGGCTCTATCAATCAGCCCCAGCATTTT. It encodes CASSQGTGSINQPQHF.

The rearrangement uses TRBV27 and TRBJ1-1, with 7 bases that match TRBD1. J was trimmed by 4 bases and V by 2 bases; bases with no gene match: 10. Looked up from germline, CDR1 is MNHEY and CDR2 is SMNVEV (reference sequence). The CDR3 covers 16 residues. Here the CDR3 DNA reads TGTGCCAGCAGTTTAGATAGACAGGGAAGGACCACTGAAGCTTTCTTT. This encodes CASSLDRQGRTTEAFF.

V is TRBV5-5 and J is TRBJ2-5; 8 nucleotides align to TRBD1. The V segment lost 1 base and the J segment 4 bases; nucleotides outside the gene matches: 0. In germline, CDR1 is SGHKS, CDR2 YYEKEE (reference sequence). The CDR3 spans 13 residues. In nucleotides, the CDR3 is TGTGCCAGCAGCTTGCAGGGGGCAGAGACCCAGTACTTC. Its protein product is CASSLQGAETQYF.

The CDR3 protein is CASSDRQGRKLFF. In nucleotides, the CDR3 is TGTGCCAGCAGTGACCGCCAGGGTAGAAAACTGTTTTTT. The chain has TRBV6-4 and TRBJ1-4, with a possible D match to TRBD1 (5 bases). Per the germline V gene, CDR1 is MRHNA and CDR2 is SNTAGT. This CDR3 contains 13 residues. Trimming left V 2 bases short and J 10 bases short, with 11 bases between.

This chain joins TRBV19 and TRBJ2-3, with 7 bases identical to TRBD2. Losses at the gene ends were 3 bases for V and 2 bases for J; bases not matched to a gene: 5. Germline values: CDR1 LNHDA, CDR2 SQIVND (reference sequence). The CDR3 runs to 15 residues. The CDR3 loop reads CASSMASGITDTQYF. In nucleotides, the CDR3 is TGTGCCAGTAGTATGGCTAGCGGTATCACAGATACGCAGTATTTT.

This clone has a single count. The CDR3 coding sequence is TGTGCCAGCAGCTTGCACTGGAATTCACCCCTCCACTTT. Its protein product is CASSLHWNSPLHF. The V and J genes are TRBV5-5 and TRBJ1-6; no clear D gene. CDR1 is SGHKS and CDR2 is YYEKEE in the germline V gene (reference sequence). This CDR3 has 13 residues. V shed 1 base and J shed 7 bases, with 6 bases lying between them.

Remarks on this clone: Different DNA sequences within this sample yield the same CDR3. The genes are TRBV29-1 and TRBJ2-7; no firm D call. Germline V gives CDR1 SQVTM, CDR2 ANQGSEA. The V gene lost 4 bases and the J gene lost 0 bases, with 7 bases spanning the gap. The CDR3 is 12 amino acids. DNA of the CDR3: TGCAGCGTTGTGGGCAACTCCTACGAGCAGTACGTC. It encodes CSVVGNSYEQYV.

This chain joins TRBV30 and TRBJ1-2, with a tentative D call TRBD1 (5 bases). Germline V CDR1 and CDR2: GTSNPN, SVGIG (reference sequence). The CDR3 extends over 12 amino acids. V was trimmed by 3 bases and J by 1 base, leaving 6 bases between them. CDR3 sequence (DNA): TGTGCCTGGAGCAGGGATAACTATGGCTACACCTTC. Protein product: CAWSRDNYGYTF.

V and J are TRBV4-1 and TRBJ2-4, with D possibly TRBD1 on 5 matching bases. This CDR3 region has 17 residues. Germline V gives CDR1 MGHRA, CDR2 YSYEKL. Trimming shortened V by 4 bases and J by 3 bases, and 19 bases separated the two germline ends. CDR3 in amino acids: CASSPQQAPSDKNIQYF. In nucleotides, the CDR3 is TGCGCCAGCAGCCCACAACAGGCACCTTCTGACAAAAACATTCAGTACTTC.

The chain employs TRBV12-3 or TRBV12-4 and TRBJ2-1; the match to TRBD2 covers 7 bases. The CDR3 totals 13 residues. The V and J ends lost 5 bases and 8 bases, in that order; junction bases with no gene match: 6. The CDR3 spells CASSRTREHEQFF. DNA for the CDR3: TGTGCCAGCAGTCGGACTAGAGAACATGAGCAGTTCTTC.

The chain recombines TRBV7-6 with TRBJ1-5; tentatively, D is TRBD1 (6 bases). V shed 0 bases and J shed 7 bases, with 10 bases lying between them. Germline V gene sequence: CDR1 SGHVS, CDR2 FNYEAQ. There are 14 residues in the CDR3. The CDR3 DNA follows: TGTGCCAGCAGCTTAGCCAGAGGGGGACAGCCCCAGCATTTT. Residues: CASSLARGGQPQHF. Looking up the rest from reference TRBV7-6 and TRBJ1-5 gives the full variable domain: GAGVSQSPRYKVTKRGQDVALRCDPISGHVSLYWYRQALGQGPEFLTYFNYEAQQDKSGLPNDRFSAERPEGSISTLTIQRTEQRDSAMYRCASSLARGGQPQHFGDGTRLSIL.

A few counts support this clone. The rearrangement uses TRBV6-4 and TRBJ1-2; D is perhaps TRBD1 (6 bases). Germline V lookup: CDR1 MRHNA, CDR2 SNTAGT. The CDR3 sequence is 14 residues long. Trimming pared 6 bases from V and 2 bases from J, leaving 13 bases between. CDR3 protein: CASRLTGQNYGYTF. The CDR3 region has the DNA TGTGCCAGCAGACTAACGGGACAAAACTATGGCTACACCTTC.

The rearrangement joins TRBV9 to TRBJ2-1; D uncertain. The CDR3 has 13 amino acids. The V gene's germline CDR1 is SGDLS and CDR2 YYNGEE. Trimming cost V 0 bases and J 6 bases, with 7 bases left between them. CDR3 region: CASSVGPTNEQFF. The CDR3 DNA is TGTGCCAGCAGCGTAGGCCCTACCAATGAGCAGTTCTTC.

The chain combines TRBV18 with TRBJ1-4, with no clear D. The CDR3 is 13 residues long. The germline CDR1 and CDR2 sequences are KGHSH and LQKENI. V lost 5 bases and J lost 1, with 5 bases in between. This CDR3 is CASSAGTNEKLFF. CDR3 nucleotides: TGTGCCAGCTCAGCGGGAACTAATGAAAAACTGTTTTTT.

The chain carries TRBV7-8 and TRBJ2-5; no reliable D call. Per germline, CDR1 SGHVS and CDR2 FQNEAQ. V lost 5 bases and J lost 5, with 15 bases in between. The CDR3 length is 14 residues. CDR3 amino acids: CASSPRVVGETQYF. CDR3 sequence (DNA): TGTGCCAGCAGCCCCCGGGTAGTCGGGGAGACCCAGTACTTC. The variable domain in full, completed from reference TRBV7-8 and TRBJ2-5, reads GAGVSQSPRYKVAKRGQDVALRCDPISGHVSLFWYQQALGQGPEFLTYFQNEAQLDKSGLPSDRFFAERPEGSVSTLKIQRTQQEDSAVYLCASSPRVVGETQYFGPGTRLLVL.

The genes are TRBV28 and TRBJ1-2; D not resolved. CDR3 length: 13 amino acids. The V and J ends lost 3 bases and 8 bases respectively, with 13 bases between them. Germline lookup yields CDR1 MDHEN and CDR2 SYDVKM. The CDR3 here is CASSFSGRGGYTF. The CDR3 DNA sequence: TGTGCCAGCAGTTTCTCCGGGCGAGGGGGCTACACCTTC.

The chain combines TRBV11-3 with TRBJ2-1; the match to TRBD1 covers 8 bases. V shed 5 bases, J shed 9 bases, and the junction held 6 bases outside the gene matches. The CDR3 contains 13 residues. Germline V lookup: CDR1 SGHNT, CDR2 YENEEA. As DNA, the CDR3 is TGTGCCAGCAGCGCCCGACAGGGGCTTGAGCAGTTCTTC. It codes for CASSARQGLEQFF.

The CDR3 DNA reads TGTGCCAGCAGACGGACCCAGGGGTCCTCTGGAAACACCATATATTTT. Its translation: CASRRTQGSSGNTIYF. The V call is TRBV7-2, the J call TRBJ1-3, with a weak D call TRBD1 (6 bases). The CDR3 has 16 amino acids. CDR1 is SGHTA and CDR2 is FQGNSA in the germline V gene. V was cut by 6 bases and J by 0 bases, with 15 bases left in between.

This chain connects TRBV27 to TRBJ2-7; 9 nucleotides line up with TRBD2. The CDR3 is 13 residues long. The V segment lost 3 bases and the J segment 4 bases; nucleotides outside the gene matches: 1. Germline lookup yields CDR1 MNHEY and CDR2 SMNVEV (reference sequence). CDR3 in DNA: TGTGCCAGCAGTTTTAGCGGGAGATACGAGCAGTACTTC. Translating gives CASSFSGRYEQYF.

The chain links TRBV3-1 (or the pseudogene TRBV3-2) to TRBJ1-3, with 12 positions matching TRBD1. V shed 4 bases and J 3 bases; nucleotides not matched to a gene: 4. Germline V gene lookup returns CDR1 LGHDT and CDR2 YNNKEL (reference sequence). This CDR3 has 16 residues. CDR3 region: CASSPWDRGHGNTIYF. The DNA of the CDR3 is TGTGCCAGCAGCCCATGGGACAGGGGGCATGGAAACACCATATATTTT.

The chain combines TRBV4-3 with TRBJ2-3; 8 nucleotides match TRBD2. The V gene's germline CDR1 is LGHNA and CDR2 YSLEER. J gave up 4 bases and V 4 bases, and 16 bases lay outside the gene matches. The CDR3 has 18 amino acids. The CDR3 spells CASSLGGGRPPGADTQYF. CDR3 sequence (DNA): TGCGCCAGCAGCCTGGGGGGCGGGAGGCCCCCGGGGGCAGATACGCAGTATTTT.